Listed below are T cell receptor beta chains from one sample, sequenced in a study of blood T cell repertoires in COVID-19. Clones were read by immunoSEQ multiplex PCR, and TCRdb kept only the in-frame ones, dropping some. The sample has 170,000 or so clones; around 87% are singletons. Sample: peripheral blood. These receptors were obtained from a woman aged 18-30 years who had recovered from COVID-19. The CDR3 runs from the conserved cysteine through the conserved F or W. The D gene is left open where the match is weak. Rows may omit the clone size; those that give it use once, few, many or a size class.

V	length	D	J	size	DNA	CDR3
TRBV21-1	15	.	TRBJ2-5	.	TGTGCCAGCAGCAAAGTTGGCAGGTTGCAAGAGACCCAGTACTTC	CASSKVGRLQETQYF
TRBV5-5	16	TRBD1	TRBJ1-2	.	TGTGCCAGCAGCCCGAATCCGGGACAGGGTCTCTATGGCTACACCTTC	CASSPNPGQGLYGYTF
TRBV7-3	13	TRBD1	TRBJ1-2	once	TGTGCCAGCAGCTTAGGGACAGGCTATGGCTACACCTTC	CASSLGTGYGYTF
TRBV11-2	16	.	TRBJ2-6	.	TGTGCCAGCAGCTCCGGGGGAGGCTCTGGGGCCAACGTCCTGACTTTC	CASSSGGGSGANVLTF
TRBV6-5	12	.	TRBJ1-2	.	TGTGCCAGCAGTACCACAGGGAGCGGCTACACCTTC	CASSTTGSGYTF
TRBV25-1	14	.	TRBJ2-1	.	TGTGCCAGCAGTGAATATCTCCAGTACAATGAGCAGTTCTTC	CASSEYLQYNEQFF
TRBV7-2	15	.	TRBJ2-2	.	TGTGCCAGCAGCATGACAGGAGGCGACACCGGGGAGCTGTTTTTT	CASSMTGGDTGELFF
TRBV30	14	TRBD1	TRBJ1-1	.	TGTGCCTGGAGCCAAAAAGGGGGCCGAACTGAAGCTTTCTTT	CAWSQKGGRTEAFF
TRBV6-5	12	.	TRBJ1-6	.	TGTGCCAGCAGTTTCCTACAGGGAACCCTCCACTTT	CASSFLQGTLHF
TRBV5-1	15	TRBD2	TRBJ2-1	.	TGCGCCAGCAGCCCCACTAGCGGGAGGCCCAATGAGCAGTTCTTC	CASSPTSGRPNEQFF
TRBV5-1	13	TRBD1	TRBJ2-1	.	TGCGCCAGCAACACAGGGGACTACAATGAGCAGTTCTTC	CASNTGDYNEQFF
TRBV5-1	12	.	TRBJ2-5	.	TGCGCCAGCAGCTTCGGGAAGGAGACCCAGTACTTC	CASSFGKETQYF
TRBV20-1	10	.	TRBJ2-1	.	TGCAGTGCTGACAGCGATGAGCAGTTCTTC	CSADSDEQFF
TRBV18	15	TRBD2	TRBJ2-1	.	TGTGCCAGCTCACCAAAACTAGCGGGAGACCATGAGCAGTTCTTC	CASSPKLAGDHEQFF
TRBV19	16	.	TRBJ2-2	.	TGTGCCAGTAGTATAGCAGGCCTAACGAACACCGGGGAGCTGTTTTTT	CASSIAGLTNTGELFF
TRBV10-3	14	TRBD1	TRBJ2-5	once	TGTGCCATCAGTTTGGGACAGATACAAGAGACCCAGTACTTC	CAISLGQIQETQYF
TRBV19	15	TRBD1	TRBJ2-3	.	TGTGCCAGTAGTTACGGGACAGGGTCGACAGATACGCAGTATTTT	CASSYGTGSTDTQYF
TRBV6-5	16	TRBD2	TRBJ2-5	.	TGTGCCAGCAGTTACTCGACTAGCAATGGAGGGGAGACCCAGTACTTC	CASSYSTSNGGETQYF
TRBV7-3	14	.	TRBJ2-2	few	TGTGCCAGCAGCTCCGGAGTTTGGGGCAGGGAGCTGTTTTTT	CASSSGVWGRELFF
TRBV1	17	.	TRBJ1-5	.	TGCACCAGCAGCCAAGAAGACGGGACAGGGAAGGATCAGCCCCAGCATTTT	CTSSQEDGTGKDQPQHF
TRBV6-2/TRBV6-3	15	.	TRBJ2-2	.	TGTGCCAGCAGCCCCGCGGCGGCGAACACCGGGGAGCTGTTTTTT	CASSPAAANTGELFF
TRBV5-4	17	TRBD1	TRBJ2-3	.	TGTGCCAGCAGCTTTGGGTCTCGACAGGGGCCCACAGATACGCAGTATTTT	CASSFGSRQGPTDTQYF